The entry below gives a single TCR beta chain sequence along with its context. Only one count was recorded for this clone. There is no known antigen for this receptor. Nothing much larger sits one base from this clone, and base qualities are not available. The CDR3 regions of human TCRbeta chains were subjected to immunosequencing. Under the source paper's analysis protocol: TCRs in the repertoires were matched against a reference library of SARS-CoV-2-specific TCRs that had been generated with the MIRA antigen-specificity platform. Breadth meant the fraction of unique TCRs that were SARS-CoV-2-associated, whereas depth meant the fraction of total T cells that were SARS-CoV-2-associated. Using the MIRA data, every spike-specific TCR was mapped to the spike region that the TCR reacted to and assigned to either a CD4 or a CD8 class. Log10-transformed breadth and depth values were compared by one-way ANOVA with Sidak's multiple comparisons tests. Entries here come from immuneACCESS through TCRdb and include only in-frame sequences with V and J called. Some clones fail to appear in such tables; in the studies checked, an unresolved V gene covers under half of the shortfall, and the cause of the remainder is unknown. That table supplies the V and J calls and clone size; D and trimming were determined from the DNA. This sample gives around 80,000 clones in total; 75% to 95% of them show up just once. Around 8% of the sample is held by the ten biggest clonotypes.

The data derive from a study of T cell responses to AZD1222 COVID-19 vaccine (dated by TCRdb to about 2021). Regarding the study in general: A total of 230 to 250 trial participants underwent TCR sequencing, of whom about 200 received two doses of AZD1222 and some 25 received two doses of the MenACWY control vaccine. Enrollment into the trials was organized by age into subgroups of 18-55, 56-69 and 70-plus years, and those subgroups contained about 160, 30 and 59 TCR-sequenced participants, respectively.

According to the study, the label for this sample's time point signals: about 28 days (+/-7) after the second vaccine dose. AZD1222 recipients given second doses at about 4 weeks or at about 12 weeks were pooled, since spike-specific TCR depth and breadth were not found to differ between the two schedules. Vaccinee samples came from UK trials COV001 and COV002, including a single-blind randomized controlled phase 2/3 trial of AZD1222 (ChAdOx1 nCoV-19) in healthy adults. For TCRbeta chain sequencing, PBMC samples were collected from trial participants at day 0 and at day 28 after the second dose. The research as a whole found: After two AZD1222 doses, both the breadth and the depth of spike-specific TCRs were significantly higher than at day 0 and than in MenACWY recipients. Vaccine-associated CD4 TCRs spanned the whole spike protein, with dominant responses in regions 160-218 and 743-854. Because no samples from the day 14 peak response were available, repertoires could be characterized only after the peak T cell response. The 56-69-year group was small, and its depth increase did not reach significance, likely because of low power. Conclusions about previously exposed vaccinees were limited because only five to seven AZD1222 recipients were SARS-CoV-2 seropositive at baseline. Most participants were white British and females outnumbered males, and the authors suggested that clonal diversity may have been underestimated. Nearly half of unique spike-specific TCRs reportedly recognized epitopes outside regions mutated in the B.1.351 and B.1.1.7 variants.

Relative to germline, V is missing 5 bases and J is missing 7 bases, with 4 bases of the junction outside any gene match. Its CDR3 holds 15 amino acids, cysteine through phenylalanine. The kept DNA is CDR3 alone, 45 bases in frame from the first base. CDR1 and CDR2 (MNHEY, SMNVEV) derive from the germline V gene (reference sequence). The receptor's source is an adult who received the AZD1222 COVID-19 vaccine. Here the sequenced sample was peripheral blood, taken 28 days after the second AZD1222 dose. Recombination joined TRBV27 with TRBJ2-2, with 13 bases in between that match TRBD2. The DNA sequence is TGTGCCAGCAGTCAAGGACTAGCGGGAGTCGGGGAGCTGTTTTTT. Translated, it reads CASSQGLAGVGELFF.